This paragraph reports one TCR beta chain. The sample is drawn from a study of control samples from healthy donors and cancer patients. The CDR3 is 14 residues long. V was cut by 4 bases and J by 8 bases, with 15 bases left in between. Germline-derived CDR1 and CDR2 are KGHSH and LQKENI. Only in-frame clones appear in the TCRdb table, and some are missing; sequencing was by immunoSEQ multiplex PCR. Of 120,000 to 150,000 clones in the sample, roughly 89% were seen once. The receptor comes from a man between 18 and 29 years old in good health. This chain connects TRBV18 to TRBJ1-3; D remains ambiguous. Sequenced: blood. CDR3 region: CASSRRAEAHTIYF. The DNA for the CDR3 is TGTGCCAGCTCACGACGGGCAGAGGCGCACACCATATATTTT. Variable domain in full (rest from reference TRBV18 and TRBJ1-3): NAGVMQNPRHLVRRRGQEARLRCSPMKGHSHVYWYRQLPEEGLKFMVYLQKENIIDESGMPKERFSAEFPKEGPSILRIQQVVRGDSAAYFCASSRRAEAHTIYFGEGSWLTVV.